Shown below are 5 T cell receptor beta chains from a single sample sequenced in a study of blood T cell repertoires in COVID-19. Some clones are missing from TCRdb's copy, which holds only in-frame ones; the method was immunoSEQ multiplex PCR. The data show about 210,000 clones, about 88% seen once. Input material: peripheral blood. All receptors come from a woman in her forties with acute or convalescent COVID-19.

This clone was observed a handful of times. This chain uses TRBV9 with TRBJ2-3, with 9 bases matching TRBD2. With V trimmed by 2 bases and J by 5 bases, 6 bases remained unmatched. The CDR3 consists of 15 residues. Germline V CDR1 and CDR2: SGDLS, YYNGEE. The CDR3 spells CASSVASGEQDTQYF. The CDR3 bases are TGTGCCAGCAGCGTGGCTAGCGGGGAGCAAGATACGCAGTATTTT.

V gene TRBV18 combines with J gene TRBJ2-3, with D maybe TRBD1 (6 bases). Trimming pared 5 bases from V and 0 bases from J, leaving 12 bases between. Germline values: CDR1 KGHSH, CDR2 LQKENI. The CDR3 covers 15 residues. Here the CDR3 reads CASSTLDSSTDTQYF. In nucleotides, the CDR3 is TGTGCCAGCTCAACCTTGGACAGTAGCACAGATACGCAGTATTTT.

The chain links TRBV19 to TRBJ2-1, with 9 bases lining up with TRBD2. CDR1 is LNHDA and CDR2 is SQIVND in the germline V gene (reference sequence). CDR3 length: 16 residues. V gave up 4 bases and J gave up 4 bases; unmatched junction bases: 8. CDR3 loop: CASSKRNSGGYNEQFF. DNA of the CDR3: TGTGCCAGTAGTAAGAGAAATAGCGGGGGATACAATGAGCAGTTCTTC. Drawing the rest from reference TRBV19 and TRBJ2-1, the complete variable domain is DGGITQSPKYLFRKEGQNVTLSCEQNLNHDAMYWYRQDPGQGLRLIYYSQIVNDFQKGDIAEGYSVSREKKESFPLTVTSAQKNPTAFYLCASSKRNSGGYNEQFFGPGTRLTVL.

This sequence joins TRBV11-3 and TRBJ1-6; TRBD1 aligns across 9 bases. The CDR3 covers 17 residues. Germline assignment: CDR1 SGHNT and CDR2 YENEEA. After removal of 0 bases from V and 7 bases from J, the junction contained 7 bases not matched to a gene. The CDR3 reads CASSLEHGTGPNSPLHF. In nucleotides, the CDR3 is TGTGCCAGCAGCTTAGAACACGGGACAGGGCCAAATTCACCCCTCCACTTT.

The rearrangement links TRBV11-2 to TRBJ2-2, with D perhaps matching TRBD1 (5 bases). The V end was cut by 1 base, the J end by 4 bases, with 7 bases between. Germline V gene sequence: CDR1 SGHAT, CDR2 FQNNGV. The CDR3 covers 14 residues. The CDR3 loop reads CASSLVTGTGELFF. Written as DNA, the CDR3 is TGTGCCAGCAGCTTAGTTACAGGCACCGGGGAGCTGTTTTTT. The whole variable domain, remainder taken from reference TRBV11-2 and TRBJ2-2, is EAGVAQSPRYKIIEKRQSVAFWCNPISGHATLYWYQQILGQGPKLLIQFQNNGVVDDSQLPKDRFSAERLKGVDSTLKIQPAKLEDSAVYLCASSLVTGTGELFFGEGSRLTVL.